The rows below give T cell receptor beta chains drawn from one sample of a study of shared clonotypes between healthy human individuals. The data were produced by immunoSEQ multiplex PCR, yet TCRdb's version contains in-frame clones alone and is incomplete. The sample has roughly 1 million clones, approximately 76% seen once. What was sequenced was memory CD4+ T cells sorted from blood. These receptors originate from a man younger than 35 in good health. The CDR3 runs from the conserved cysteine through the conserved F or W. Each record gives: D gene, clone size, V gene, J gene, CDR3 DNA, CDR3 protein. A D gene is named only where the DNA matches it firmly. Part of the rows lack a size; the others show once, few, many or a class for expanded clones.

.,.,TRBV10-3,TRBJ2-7,TGTGCCATCAGGGGAACAGGGGAGGTCTACGAGCAGTACTTC,CAIRGTGEVYEQYF
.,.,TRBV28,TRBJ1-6,TGTGCCAGCAGACAGGACTTTAATTCACCCCTCCACTTT,CASRQDFNSPLHF
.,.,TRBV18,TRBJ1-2,TGTGCCAGCTCACCACGGCCCAGGGATTTTGGCTATGGCTACACCTTC,CASSPRPRDFGYGYTF
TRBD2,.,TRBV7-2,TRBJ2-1,TGTGCCAGCAGCTTAGGGAGCGGGGGCCAATACAATGAGCAGTTCTTC,CASSLGSGGQYNEQFF
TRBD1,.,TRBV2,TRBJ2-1,TGTGCCAGCACACCGGGACAGGCCCCAAATGAGCAGTTCTTC,CASTPGQAPNEQFF
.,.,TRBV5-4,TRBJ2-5,TGTGCCAGCAGCCTACCCGGGGGACAAGAGACCCAGTACTTC,CASSLPGGQETQYF
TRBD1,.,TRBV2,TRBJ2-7,TGTGCCACACAAGCCGGACAGGAGGTCCACGAGCAGTACTTC,CATQAGQEVHEQYF
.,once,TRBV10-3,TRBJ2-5,TGTGCCATCAGGCGCCGAGACGAGACCCAGTACTTC,CAIRRRDETQYF
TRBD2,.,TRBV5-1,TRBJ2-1,TGCGCCAGCAGCTCCCAGGGACTAGCGGGGGGGCGTACCAATGAGCAGTTCTTC,CASSSQGLAGGRTNEQFF
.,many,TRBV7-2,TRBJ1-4,TGTGCCAGCAGCTTAGGAGGACCGGTTAATGAAAAACTGTTTTTT,CASSLGGPVNEKLFF
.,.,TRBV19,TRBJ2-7,TGTGCCAGTAGTAAGGGTACCTACGAGCAGTACTTC,CASSKGTYEQYF
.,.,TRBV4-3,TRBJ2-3,TGCGCCAGCAGCCCTACCTCCACAGATACGCAGTATTTT,CASSPTSTDTQYF
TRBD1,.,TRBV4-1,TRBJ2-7,TGCGCCAGCAGCCAGTACCATGGACAGGGGGTCAGCGAGCAGTACTTC,CASSQYHGQGVSEQYF
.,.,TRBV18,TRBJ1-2,TGTGCCAGCTCACCTGACAAAAACTATGGCTACACCTTC,CASSPDKNYGYTF
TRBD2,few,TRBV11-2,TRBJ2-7,TGTGCCAGCAGCTTAGAAGACAGGACTAGCGGCCCGTCCTACGAGCAGTACTTC,CASSLEDRTSGPSYEQYF